This TCR beta chain was observed in a study of blood T cell repertoires in COVID-19 (dated by TCRdb to between 2020 and 2021). For the wider study: Samples from collaborators originated in the United States, Italy and Spain and spanned both the acute and convalescent phases of COVID-19. The prospective study material was composed of cDNA or gDNA derived from T cells, B-cell-depleted T cells, or PBMCs. The dataset comprised deeply sampled blood TCRbeta repertoires from subjects exposed to, actively infected with, or recovered from COVID-19. The repertoires were made available in a free public database intended to serve as a resource for research on the immune response to SARS-CoV-2. The samples were drawn from the first 160 participants of the ongoing ImmuneRACE study and from 1,254 subjects provided by 6 global collaborators. The sample metadata nearly always contained a de-identified subject ID, COVID-19 status, age in years and sex. Where available, HLA class I and class II types were obtained from metadata supplied by the sample provider rather than from assay-based typing. Results the study describes overall, beyond this receptor: Clinical and demographic metadata were provided uncurated, with the amount varying by source and participant.

The immunoSEQ Assay, a bias-controlled multiplex PCR, was used to amplify TCRbeta CDR3 regions from genomic DNA. For the original study's pipeline: Within the assay, amplification of reference gene primers was used to estimate how many nucleated cells each sample contained. To quantify the absolute abundance of each unique TCRbeta CDR3 rearrangement, sequence reads were collapsed and filtered. For each sample, productive Simpson clonality was calculated as the square root of Simpson's diversity index over productive rearrangements. This immuneACCESS table, as held by TCRdb, lists in-frame sequences with V and J called but not all clones. Of the missing ones, under half trace to an unresolved V gene in checked studies; the others have no known cause. That table is the source of V, J and clone size, and D and trimming were worked out from the DNA. Across this sample there are over 80,000 clones, with about four fifths seen only once. The ten largest clones capture 15% to 20% of the sample.

Worth noting for this clone: Its antigen remains unidentified. No qualities accompany the bases; no much larger clone lies one base away.

Whole blood was collected in K2EDTA tubes by collaborating institutions according to the institutions' own protocols. For TCRbeta analysis, collaborators shipped samples in one of three forms: frozen whole blood, isolated PBMCs, or DNA extracted from either of those sample types. The germline V gene specifies SNHLY as CDR1 and FYNNEI as CDR2. From cysteine to phenylalanine, the CDR3 is 17 amino acids long. The sequence is cut down to CDR3 DNA, 51 bases in frame from base 1. V drops 6 bases and J drops 5 bases, leaving 23 bases in between. The sequenced sample was peripheral blood. The chain was built from TRBV2 and TRBJ2-1; the D segment could be TRBD2, given 7 matching bases. The origin of this receptor is a woman older than 75 with active or convalescent COVID-19. The CDR3 protein: CASSEPRGLAEDNEQFF. The sequenced DNA is TGTGCCAGCAGCGAGCCGCGGGGGCTAGCGGAGGACAATGAGCAGTTCTTC.